This TCR beta chain is from a study of blood T cell repertoires in COVID-19. As for the study in general: The United States, Italy and Spain provided the acute and convalescent COVID-19 samples. T cells, B-cell-depleted T cells, or PBMCs provided the cDNA or gDNA that served as material.

In germline, CDR1 is LGHDT, CDR2 YNNKEL (reference sequence). J lost 6 bases, V lost 5 bases, and 13 bases had no gene match. The CDR3 contains 15 residues. As originally analysed: How many nucleated cells were present was estimated from reference gene primer amplification. Sequenced by immunoSEQ multiplex PCR; TCRdb stores in-frame clones only, minus some. V, J and clone size were drawn from that table, and D and trimming were deduced from the DNA. The sample lists about 210,000 clones; around 84% were seen once. The sequencing sample was made of peripheral blood. The receptor was isolated from a human donor in a cohort sampled during active COVID-19. This chain joins TRBV3-1 (or the pseudogene TRBV3-2) and TRBJ2-7; 7 nucleotides align to TRBD2. As DNA, the CDR3 is TGTGCCAGCAGCGGAAGGGACTACTTGAACCCCGAGCAGTACTTC. It specifies CASSGRDYLNPEQYF.